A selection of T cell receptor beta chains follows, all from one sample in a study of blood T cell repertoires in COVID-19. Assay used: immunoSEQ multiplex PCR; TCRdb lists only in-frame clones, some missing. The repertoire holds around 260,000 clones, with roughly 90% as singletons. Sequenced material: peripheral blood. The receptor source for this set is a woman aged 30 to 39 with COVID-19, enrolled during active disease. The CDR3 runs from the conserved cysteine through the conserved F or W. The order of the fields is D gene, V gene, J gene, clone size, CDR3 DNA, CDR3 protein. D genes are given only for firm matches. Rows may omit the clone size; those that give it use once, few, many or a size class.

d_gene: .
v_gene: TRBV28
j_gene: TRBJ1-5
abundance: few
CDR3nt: TGTGCCAGCAGTTTTACCCAGGGGTATATGAGCAATCAGCCCCAGCATTTT
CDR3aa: CASSFTQGYMSNQPQHF

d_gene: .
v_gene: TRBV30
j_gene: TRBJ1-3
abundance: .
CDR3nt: TGTGCCTGGGAGCCCTGGGGAGGGGTAGGAAACACCATATATTTT
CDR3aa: CAWEPWGGVGNTIYF

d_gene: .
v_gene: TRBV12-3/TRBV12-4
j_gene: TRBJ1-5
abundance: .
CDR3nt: TGTGCCAGCAGTTCCGATCAGCCCCAGCATTTT
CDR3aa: CASSSDQPQHF

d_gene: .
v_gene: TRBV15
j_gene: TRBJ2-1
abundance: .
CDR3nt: TGTGCCACCAGCAGAGAAGAGAGGTTTCGTGAGCAGTTCTTC
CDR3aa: CATSREERFREQFF

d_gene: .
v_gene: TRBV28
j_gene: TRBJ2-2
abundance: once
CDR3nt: TGTGCCAGCAGTTTAGTGCGGACAGCGAACACCGGGGAGCTGTTTTTT
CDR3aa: CASSLVRTANTGELFF

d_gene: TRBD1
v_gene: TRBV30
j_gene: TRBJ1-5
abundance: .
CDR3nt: TGTGCCTGGAGTGAGGGACAGCCCAATCAGCCCCAGCATTTT
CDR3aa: CAWSEGQPNQPQHF

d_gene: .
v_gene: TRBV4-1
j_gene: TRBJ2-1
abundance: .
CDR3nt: TGCGCCAGCAGCCAAGGAAGGGGCTTCTACAATGAGCAGTTCTTC
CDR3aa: CASSQGRGFYNEQFF

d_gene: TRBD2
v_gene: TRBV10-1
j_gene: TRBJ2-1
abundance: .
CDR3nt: TGCGCCAGCAGTGACTCTGGGACTAGCGAGGTGCAGTTCTTC
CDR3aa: CASSDSGTSEVQFF

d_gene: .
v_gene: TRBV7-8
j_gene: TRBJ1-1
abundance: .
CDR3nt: TGTGCCAGCAGCTTAGCTCTAGGGGTCTTGGCTGAAGCTTTCTTT
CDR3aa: CASSLALGVLAEAFF

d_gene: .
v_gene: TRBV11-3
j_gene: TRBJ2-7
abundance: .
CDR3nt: TGTGCCAGCAGCTTAGGGACAGACCTCTCCTACGAGCAGTACTTC
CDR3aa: CASSLGTDLSYEQYF

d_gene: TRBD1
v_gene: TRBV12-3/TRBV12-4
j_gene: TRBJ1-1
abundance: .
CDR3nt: TGTGCCAGCAGTCCCGGACAGGACACTGAAGCTTTCTTT
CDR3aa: CASSPGQDTEAFF

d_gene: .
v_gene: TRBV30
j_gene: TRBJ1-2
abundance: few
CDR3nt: TGTGCCTGGAGTGTATCTACCGGAGGTGGCTACACCTTC
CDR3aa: CAWSVSTGGGYTF

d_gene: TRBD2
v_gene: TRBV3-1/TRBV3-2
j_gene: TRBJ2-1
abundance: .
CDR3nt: TGTGCCAGCAGCCCTAGGGAGGGGTCCTACAATGAGCAGTTCTTC
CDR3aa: CASSPREGSYNEQFF

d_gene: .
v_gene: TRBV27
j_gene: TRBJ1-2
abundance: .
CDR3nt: TGTGCCAGCAGTTTAGGACAGTACTATGGCTACACCTTC
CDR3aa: CASSLGQYYGYTF

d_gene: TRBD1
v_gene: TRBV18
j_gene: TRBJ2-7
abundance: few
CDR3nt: TGTGCCAGCTCACCAGCTAGGGAACGGACAGGGGCCCTCTACGAGCAGTACTTC
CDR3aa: CASSPARERTGALYEQYF

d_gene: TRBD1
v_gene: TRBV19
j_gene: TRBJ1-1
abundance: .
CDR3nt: TGTGCCAGTAGTATCGAAGGACAGGGGACCACTGAAGCTTTCTTT
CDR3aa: CASSIEGQGTTEAFF

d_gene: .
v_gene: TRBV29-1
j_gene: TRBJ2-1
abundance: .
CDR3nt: TGCAGCGTTTCCCCCACCGGGGATGAGCAGTTCTTC
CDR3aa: CSVSPTGDEQFF

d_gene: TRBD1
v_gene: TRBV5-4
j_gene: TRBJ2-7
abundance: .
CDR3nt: TGTGCCAGCAGCCACCCTCAAACAGGGGGCAAGGCCTACGAGCAGTACTTC
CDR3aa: CASSHPQTGGKAYEQYF

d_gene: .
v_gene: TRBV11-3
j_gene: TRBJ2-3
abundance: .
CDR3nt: TGTGCCAGCAGCCTTAAATCAGGGTCTTCCTACGAATCAGATACGCAGTATTTT
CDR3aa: CASSLKSGSSYESDTQYF

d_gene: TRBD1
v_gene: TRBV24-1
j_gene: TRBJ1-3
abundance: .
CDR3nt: TGTGCCACCATTCACCGGGACAGGGGGCGCCGGGGAAACACCATATATTTT
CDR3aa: CATIHRDRGRRGNTIYF

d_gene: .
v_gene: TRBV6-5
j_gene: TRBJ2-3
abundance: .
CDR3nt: TGTGCCAGCCAACTAGATTTTAGCACAGATACGCAGTATTTT
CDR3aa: CASQLDFSTDTQYF

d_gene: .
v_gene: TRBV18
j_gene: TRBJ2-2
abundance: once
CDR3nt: TGTGCCAGCTCACCGGCGGCCGGGGAGCTGTTTTTT
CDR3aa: CASSPAAGELFF

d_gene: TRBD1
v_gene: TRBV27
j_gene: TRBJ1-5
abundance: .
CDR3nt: TGTGCCAGCAGTTCCGGGACAGCAAATCAGCCCCAGCATTTT
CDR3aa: CASSSGTANQPQHF

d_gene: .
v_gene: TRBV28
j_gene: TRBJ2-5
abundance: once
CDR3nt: TGTGCCAGCAGTTTAGGGGGGGCGCTCCAAGAGACCCAGTACTTC
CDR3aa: CASSLGGALQETQYF

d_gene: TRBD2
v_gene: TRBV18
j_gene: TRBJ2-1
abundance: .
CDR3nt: TGTGCCAGCTCACCGGCTACTAGCGCTAAAGAGCAGTTCTTC
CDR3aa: CASSPATSAKEQFF